Listed here are 14 T cell receptor beta chains from one sample, sequenced in a study of blood T cells in healthy people across ages. A second PCR, run for roughly 7 to 12 cycles, used a sample-barcoded 5' primer plus a J-beta primer mix. TCRdb fed the 5' RACE reads into MiXCR, producing one record per CDR3 protein. The sample contains some 760,000 distinct CDR3 sequences, roughly 25% of which appear only once. In addition, the sample was reused for a study of T cells of mothers and their children.

The sequenced sample was blood. The origin of the receptors is a boy under 18 in good health.

The J gene is TRBJ2-5, the V gene TRBV4-3, with D maybe TRBD2 (7 bases). The CDR3 runs 14 residues. Germline-derived CDR1 and CDR2 are LGHNA and YSLEER. V lost 0 bases, J lost 5 bases, and 10 bases lay in between. CDR3 coding DNA: TGCGCCAGCAGCCAAGAGGGGGGGCCGGAGACCCAGTACTTC. This gives the protein CASSQEGGPETQYF.

This clonotype was seen a few times. This rearrangement joins TRBV7-2 to TRBJ1-5; no reliable D call. CDR3 length equals 17 residues. The germline V gene encodes CDR1 SGHTA and CDR2 FQGNSA. Trimming stripped 5 bases from V and 0 bases from J, with 17 bases between. For the CDR3, the DNA is TGTGCCAGCAGCCCCTTAGACTGGGCTGGTAGCAATCAGCCCCAGCATTTT. Translating gives CASSPLDWAGSNQPQHF.

The J gene is TRBJ1-5, the V gene TRBV7-8; no reliable D call. This CDR3 has 15 amino acids. CDR1 SGHVS and CDR2 FQNEAQ come from the germline V gene. The ends were cut back, 5 bases at V and 0 bases at J, with 11 bases in the middle. The DNA of the CDR3 is TGTGCCAGCAGCAGGAACCGAAATAGCAATCAGCCCCAGCATTTT. Residues: CASSRNRNSNQPQHF.

This clonotype was seen only a few times. The V call is TRBV4-3, the J call TRBJ2-3, with D possibly being TRBD2 (6 bases). V lost 0 bases and J 0 bases, leaving 7 bases between the germline ends. The CDR3 contains 15 residues. The V gene's germline CDR1 is LGHNA and CDR2 YSLEER. The CDR3 region has the DNA TGCGCCAGCAGCCAAGAGGAGGGTAGCACAGATACGCAGTATTTT. Translated: CASSQEEGSTDTQYF.

The chain couples TRBV25-1 to TRBJ1-2; D unclear. Trimming pared 2 bases from V and 8 bases from J, leaving 18 bases between. The CDR3 is 15 amino acids. Germline loops: CDR1 MGHDK, CDR2 SYGVNS. CDR3 bases: TGTGCCAGCAGTGAAAATAGTGGGAGGCTCCGAGGCTACACCTTC. This codes for CASSENSGRLRGYTF.

The rearrangement joins TRBV18 to TRBJ2-5; 11 nucleotides line up with TRBD2. Germline assignment: CDR1 KGHSH and CDR2 LQKENI. With V trimmed by 5 bases and J by 5 bases, 4 bases remained unmatched. The CDR3 has 14 amino acids. The CDR3 reads CASSTTSGMETQYF. The DNA of the CDR3 is TGTGCCAGCTCAACGACTAGCGGGATGGAGACCCAGTACTTC. Full variable domain (rest looked up from reference TRBV18 and TRBJ2-5): NAGVMQNPRHLVRRRGQEARLRCSPMKGHSHVYWYRQLPEEGLKFMVYLQKENIIDESGMPKERFSAEFPKEGPSILRIQQVVRGDSAAYFCASSTTSGMETQYFGPGTRLLVL.

The chain combines TRBV5-1 with TRBJ1-1; D ambiguous. The CDR3 runs to 15 residues. CDR1 is SGHRS and CDR2 is YFSETQ in the germline V gene. With 4 bases removed from V and 2 bases from J, the gap between germline ends came to 15 bases. The CDR3 region is CASSKTGQRNTEAFF. CDR3 coding DNA: TGCGCCAGCAGCAAAACGGGCCAGAGAAACACTGAAGCTTTCTTT. The full variable domain, rest sourced from reference TRBV5-1 and TRBJ1-1, is KAGVTQTPRYLIKTRGQQVTLSCSPISGHRSVSWYQQTPGQGLQFLFEYFSETQRNKGNFPGRFSGRQFSNSRSEMNVSTLELGDSALYLCASSKTGQRNTEAFFGQGTRLTVV.

The chain is built from TRBV4-3 and TRBJ1-2; D perhaps matches TRBD1 (5 bases). The CDR3 is made up of 18 amino acids. V was trimmed by 0 bases and J by 0 bases, leaving 17 bases between them. Germline V gene lookup returns CDR1 LGHNA and CDR2 YSLEER. The CDR3 here is CASSQDRDSVLTNYGYTF. The CDR3 nucleotides are TGCGCCAGCAGCCAAGATCGAGACAGCGTATTAACTAACTATGGCTACACCTTC.

About this clonotype itself: At one boundary the junction diverges from the germline segment, which might be a read error. The J gene is TRBJ1-2, the V gene TRBV29-1; D is unresolved. This CDR3 has 12 residues. The germline V gene has CDR1 SQVTM and CDR2 ANQGSEA. The CDR3 is CGVVTDRRGYTF. Written as DNA, the CDR3 is TGCGGCGTCGTGACGGACCGGAGAGGCTACACCTTC.

This chain joins TRBV11-2 and TRBJ2-7; D is perhaps TRBD1 (5 bases). CDR1 and CDR2 from the germline V gene are SGHAT and FQNNGV. Trimming pared 3 bases from V and 0 bases from J, leaving 15 bases between. The CDR3 loop spans 16 amino acids. CDR3 sequence: CASSLSDSLFSYEQYF. In nucleotides, the CDR3 is TGTGCCAGCAGCTTGTCAGACAGCCTCTTCTCCTACGAGCAGTACTTC.

V is TRBV29-1 and J is TRBJ2-7, with D possibly being TRBD1 (6 bases). The V end lost 5 bases, the J end lost 3 bases, and 11 bases lay between the germline ends. Germline CDR1 SQVTM, CDR2 ANQGSEA. CDR3 length: 12 residues. CDR3 sequence (DNA): TGCAGCGTTTGGACAGCCGACTACGAGCAGTACTTC. It codes for CSVWTADYEQYF.

The table lists this clonotype with a few counts. The chain has TRBV6-5 and TRBJ1-3; D is perhaps TRBD1 (5 bases). Germline V lookup: CDR1 MNHEY, CDR2 SVGAGI. The CDR3 has 18 residues. Between the trimmed V and J ends, which lost 0 bases and 7 bases, there was a span of 22 bases. The CDR3 nucleotides read TGTGCCAGCAGTTACTCGGGGGAAGTCGGAACCTTTGGGAACACCATATATTTT. As protein: CASSYSGEVGTFGNTIYF.

This clonotype occurred a few times. The J gene is TRBJ1-1, the V gene TRBV10-3, with D tentatively TRBD1 (6 bases). This CDR3 region has 13 residues. V lost 6 bases and J 0 bases, leaving 8 bases between the germline ends. Germline assignment: CDR1 ENHRY and CDR2 SYGVKD. This CDR3 is CAIRAGVNTEAFF. For the CDR3, the DNA is TGTGCCATCAGGGCAGGGGTGAACACTGAAGCTTTCTTT.

J is TRBJ2-3 and V is TRBV20-1, with D hard to call. V was cut by 0 bases and J by 2 bases, with 15 bases left in between. The CDR3 is made up of 16 amino acids. CDR1 and CDR2 (germline): DFQATT, SNEGSKA (reference sequence). The CDR3 loop reads CSARDPNAAFTDTQYF. In DNA, the CDR3 is TGCAGTGCTAGAGATCCTAACGCGGCCTTCACAGATACGCAGTATTTT.